This passage covers 17 T cell receptor beta chains from one sample sequenced in a study of beta chain features in type 1 diabetes. Study observations and caveats: The study found moderately but significantly shorter TCRB CDR3s in all four CD4+ subsets of Type 1 diabetes patients.

Which antigens these TCRs recognize remains unknown. The entirety of the isolated RNA underwent reverse transcription, so expressed TCRB transcripts were sequenced. TCRdb's copy holds only in-frame clones and misses some; the assay was immunoSEQ multiplex PCR. The sample consists of some 190,000 clones, around 7.9% of them appearing once. The sample consisted of central memory CD4+ T cells from blood. These receptors all stem from a man aged 18 to 29 with type 1 diabetes.

This clone has only a few counts. This chain links TRBV5-1 with TRBJ1-1, with TRBD1 as a possible D gene (6 bases). The CDR3 is 15 amino acids. The germline V and J ends were trimmed by 1 base and 6 bases, with 16 bases remaining between them. Germline V gene lookup returns CDR1 SGHRS and CDR2 YFSETQ. In DNA, the CDR3 is TGCGCCAGCAGCTTGAGTCCTCAACAGGGTCCTGAAGCTTTCTTT. It codes for CASSLSPQQGPEAFF. The entire variable domain, with the rest obtained from reference TRBV5-1 and TRBJ1-1, is as follows: KAGVTQTPRYLIKTRGQQVTLSCSPISGHRSVSWYQQTPGQGLQFLFEYFSETQRNKGNFPGRFSGRQFSNSRSEMNVSTLELGDSALYLCASSLSPQQGPEAFFGQGTRLTVV.

This clone came up a few times. The CDR3 nucleotides are TGTGCCTGGACCGGGGATACCTACGAGCAGTACTTC. The encoded protein is CAWTGDTYEQYF. The chain employs TRBV30 and TRBJ2-7; perhaps TRBD2 as D (5 bases). V was pared by 4 bases and J by 2 bases, with 9 bases between. The CDR3 is made up of 12 amino acids. In germline, CDR1 is GTSNPN, CDR2 SVGIG (reference sequence). Complete variable domain (other parts from reference TRBV30 and TRBJ2-7): SQTIHQWPATLVQPVGSPLSLECTVEGTSNPNLYWYRQAAGRGLQLLFYSVGIGQISSEVPQNLSASRPQDRQFILSSKKLLLSDSGFYLCAWTGDTYEQYFGPGTRLTVT.

The chain links TRBV28 to TRBJ2-3; the D is unclear. Germline V gene lookup returns CDR1 MDHEN and CDR2 SYDVKM. Trimming shortened V by 7 bases and J by 1 base, and 9 bases separated the two germline ends. This CDR3 is 13 amino acids long. The CDR3 region is CASTPPGTDTQYF. In nucleotides, the CDR3 is TGTGCCAGCACCCCCCCTGGCACAGATACGCAGTATTTT.

This clone was detected a few times. The chain is built from TRBV23-1 and TRBJ2-2; TRBD1 is a possible D gene (6 bases). TRBV23-1 is known as an ORF, though its function is uncertain. V lost 0 bases to trimming and J lost 5 bases, with 16 bases between them. The CDR3 sequence is 17 residues long. The CDR3 nucleotides are TGCGCCAGCAGTCAATCACTAAACAGGGTGATTACCGGGGAGCTGTTTTTT. This encodes CASSQSLNRVITGELFF.

A few counts support this clone. This chain joins TRBV28 and TRBJ2-1, with TRBD2 matching over 13 bases. CDR1 and CDR2 (germline): MDHEN, SYDVKM. The CDR3 consists of 16 residues. With 6 bases clipped from V and 13 bases from J, the junction kept 15 bases outside the gene matches. CDR3 bases: TGTGCCAGCAGGCCCCTCACTAGCGGGGGGGCCCGGAGACAGTTCTTC. It encodes CASRPLTSGGARRQFF.

CDR3 protein: CASSPIPGQGNYGYTF. The CDR3 coding sequence is TGTGCCAGCAGCCCCATCCCGGGACAGGGTAACTATGGCTACACCTTC. This chain joins TRBV11-2 and TRBJ1-2; 9 bases fit TRBD1. Germline CDR1 reads SGHAT; CDR2 reads FQNNGV. The CDR3 is 16 amino acids. With V trimmed by 5 bases and J by 1 base, 8 bases remained unmatched.

The V call is TRBV15, the J call TRBJ2-5; perhaps TRBD2 as D (6 bases). Germline values: CDR1 LNHNV, CDR2 YYDKDF (reference sequence). This CDR3 is 15 amino acids long. With 3 bases removed from V and 5 bases from J, the gap between germline ends came to 16 bases. CDR3 coding DNA: TGTGCCACCAGCAGCAACCTCGGGGGTGCCGAGACCCAGTACTTC. It codes for CATSSNLGGAETQYF. Complete variable domain (other parts from reference TRBV15 and TRBJ2-5): DAMVIQNPRYQVTQFGKPVTLSCSQTLNHNVMYWYQQKSSQAPKLLFHYYDKDFNNEADTPDNFQSRRPNTSFCFLDIRSPGLGDTAMYLCATSSNLGGAETQYFGPGTRLLVL.

The V call is TRBV30, the J call TRBJ2-7; D unclear. CDR3 length: 14 amino acids. The germline gives CDR1 GTSNPN, CDR2 SVGIG (reference sequence). The ends were cut back, 8 bases at V and 3 bases at J, with 20 bases in the middle. The CDR3 DNA reads as TGTGCCGCCCATGCGAGAAACCGAAACTACGAGCAGTACTTC. Protein sequence: CAAHARNRNYEQYF.

The chain has TRBV18 and TRBJ2-1, with 13 positions matching TRBD2. This CDR3 has 16 amino acids. Germline loops: CDR1 KGHSH, CDR2 LQKENI. With 5 bases clipped from V and 5 bases from J, the junction kept 6 bases outside the gene matches. The CDR3: CASSGLAGATDNEQFF. The CDR3 DNA reads TGTGCCAGCTCAGGACTAGCGGGAGCAACGGACAATGAGCAGTTCTTC.

The chain has TRBV28 and TRBJ1-2; the match to TRBD1 covers 8 bases. The CDR3 spans 14 residues. Germline V gene sequence: CDR1 MDHEN, CDR2 SYDVKM. With V trimmed by 7 bases and J by 5 bases, 9 bases remained unmatched. CDR3 DNA sequence: TGTGCCAGCACCCCGCGGACAGGGTGGTATGGCTACACCTTC. Translating gives CASTPRTGWYGYTF.

This clone was found a few times. The chain couples TRBV18 to TRBJ1-2; D remains ambiguous. CDR1 is KGHSH, CDR2 LQKENI, per germline. The CDR3 contains 12 residues. The ends were cut back, 6 bases at V and 6 bases at J, with 11 bases in the middle. CDR3 sequence (DNA): TGTGCCAGCTCTCCGGTTGAGGATGGCTACACCTTC. Protein: CASSPVEDGYTF.

CDR3 sequence reads: CASSFGRGIAKNIQYF. The CDR3 DNA is TGTGCCAGCAGCTTTGGGCGGGGTATAGCCAAAAACATTCAGTACTTC. The chain links TRBV7-2 to TRBJ2-4; maybe TRBD2 (6 bases). Germline V CDR1 and CDR2: SGHTA, FQGNSA. This CDR3 is 16 amino acids long. V shed 3 bases and J shed 0 bases, with 12 bases lying between them.

The rearrangement joins TRBV6-5 to TRBJ1-2; TRBD1 matches at 7 bases. This CDR3 spans 15 amino acids. Germline lookup yields CDR1 MNHEY and CDR2 SVGAGI. Trimming at V came to 5 bases and at J to 5 bases, leaving 11 bases not matched to a gene. CDR3 sequence (DNA): TGTGCCAGCAGTCTATACAGGGGCCATAGGTATGGCTACACCTTC. Translated, it gives CASSLYRGHRYGYTF.

This chain joins TRBV30 and TRBJ2-7, with 7 bases aligning to TRBD1. The CDR3 loop spans 12 amino acids. Germline V gene sequence: CDR1 GTSNPN, CDR2 SVGIG (reference sequence). Trimming cost V 3 bases and J 7 bases; bases outside gene matches: 6. The CDR3 protein is CAWSVGGGEQYF. The CDR3 nucleotides read TGTGCCTGGAGCGTAGGGGGCGGGGAGCAGTACTTC.

A few counts support this clone. An end of the junction differs from the germline gene, which may be a read error. The V and J genes are TRBV6-1 and TRBJ2-4; 7 bases are shared with TRBD2. There are 14 residues in the CDR3. Looked up from germline, CDR1 is MNHNS and CDR2 is SASEGT. This CDR3 reads CSSTGGMAKNIQYF. CDR3 in DNA: TGTTCCAGCACCGGGGGGATGGCCAAAAACATTCAGTACTTC.

This clone was found many times. The rearrangement joins TRBV6-5 to TRBJ2-4; the match to TRBD1 covers 7 bases. The J segment lost 0 bases and the V segment lost 2 bases, leaving 4 bases of the junction unmatched. The CDR3 runs 16 residues. The germline CDR1 and CDR2 sequences are MNHEY and SVGAGI. This chain's CDR3 is CASSYDSGGAKNIQYF. In DNA, the CDR3 is TGTGCCAGCAGTTACGATTCAGGGGGAGCCAAAAACATTCAGTACTTC.

The chain links TRBV30 to TRBJ1-1; D uncertain. V lost 2 bases, J lost 0 bases, and 7 bases lay in between. The CDR3 runs to 13 residues. CDR1 and CDR2 (germline): GTSNPN, SVGIG (reference sequence). The CDR3 DNA reads as TGTGCCTGGAGTCACACGATGAACACTGAAGCTTTCTTT. Protein: CAWSHTMNTEAFF.